This T cell receptor beta chain is drawn from a study of T-cell reconstitution after alpha-beta-depleted transplantation in children. Unique molecular identifiers were incorporated into the prepared TCRbeta library. TCRdb reprocessed the PCR reads via MiXCR and lists one record per CDR3 protein. The data hold 200,000 to 250,000 distinct CDR3 sequences, with 8.2% observed a single time. V lost 6 bases, J lost 8 bases, and 10 bases lay in between. The CDR3 has 12 residues. This clonotype was counted many times. Its matching antigen is unknown. Overall study findings and caveats: Where some patients showed high TCRbeta diversity at day 60, it came from recipient T cells and thymic progenitors that had survived. The study reportedly traced alpha-beta T cells about two months after transplant to several hundred expanded graft clones.

Sequencing used PBMCs, mostly from graft donor cells, obtained 180 days after TCRalphabeta/CD19-depleted stem cell transplant. This receptor was obtained from a male patient between 5 and 17 years old who had a stem cell transplant for acute lymphoblastic leukemia, so the T cells may come from the graft donor. The chain links TRBV23-1 to TRBJ1-4, with D unresolved. TRBV23-1 is placed among ORFs of uncertain function. The CDR3 loop reads CASRAKVEKLFF. In DNA form, the CDR3 reads TGCGCCAGCAGGGCAAAGGTCGAAAAACTGTTTTTT.